This T cell receptor (beta chain) comes out of a study of circulating CD8 cells and anti-PD-1 response in melanoma. Broader study findings: Most experiments lacked replicates.

Sorting of live CD3+CD8+TCRalphabeta+ cells by PD-1 and/or TIGIT gave four subsets. To note about this clonotype: What it binds is not known. Its ends do not fully match the called genes, so a read error is possible.

Germline loops: CDR1 MNHNS, CDR2 SASEGT. The CDR3 length is 11 residues. The QIAseq Immune Repertoire TCR panel built the libraries from roughly 15 ng of total RNA. TCRdb analysed the reads with MiXCR anew, one entry per CDR3 protein. Seen here are 400 to 500 distinct CDR3 sequences, about 6.8% observed once, and the top ten hold around 10%. The source of this sequence is a human donor with melanoma. Source: CD8+ T cells from PBMCs, taken at baseline or after one month of anti-PD-1 therapy (not recorded which). The rearrangement links TRBV6-1 to TRBJ2-7; no clear D gene. This CDR3 is CASSEVEAMDF. The CDR3 nucleotides read TGTGCCAGCAGTGAAGTCGAAGCGATGGACTTC.